What follows are 21 T cell receptor beta chains derived from one specimen sequenced in a study of blood T cell repertoires in COVID-19. The method was immunoSEQ multiplex PCR; TCRdb's version includes in-frame clones alone and lacks a portion of them. Altogether roughly 25,000 clones are present, around 90% being singletons, with the ten largest covering approximately 10%. Input material: peripheral blood. All receptors derive from a man aged 70-80 years with acute or convalescent COVID-19.

The rearrangement joins TRBV11-2 to TRBJ1-2; a weak D match, TRBD1 (5 bases). CDR3 length: 15 amino acids. CDR1 SGHAT and CDR2 FQNNGV come from the germline V gene. V dropped 1 base and J dropped 2 bases, with 11 bases sitting between them. The CDR3 loop reads CASSLVSRGNYGYTF. The CDR3, as DNA: TGTGCCAGCAGCTTAGTGTCTAGGGGAAACTATGGCTACACCTTC.

The V and J genes are TRBV9 and TRBJ2-1; TRBD2 aligns across 9 bases. This CDR3 is 17 amino acids long. Trimming took 4 bases from V and 1 from J; bases not matched to a gene: 9. Germline CDR1 and CDR2: SGDLS and YYNGEE. CDR3 amino acids: CASSPQPLAGSYNEQFF. DNA of the CDR3: TGTGCCAGCAGCCCGCAACCACTAGCGGGTTCCTACAATGAGCAGTTCTTC.

This chain joins TRBV18 and TRBJ2-6; a possible D gene is TRBD1 (6 bases). CDR3 length equals 15 residues. The V end was cut by 3 bases, the J end by 1 base, with 7 bases between. Germline V gene data show CDR1 as KGHSH and CDR2 as LQKENI. The CDR3 spells CASSPQGSGANVLTF. CDR3 bases: TGTGCCAGCTCACCCCAGGGGTCTGGGGCCAACGTCCTGACTTTC.

The chain is built from TRBV24-1 and TRBJ1-5, with TRBD1 identical over 10 bases. The CDR3 has 16 residues. CDR1 is KGHDR, CDR2 SFDVKD, per germline. V dropped 4 bases and J dropped 6; count of bases not matched to a gene: 8. The CDR3 DNA reads TGTGCCACCAGTGACCCTCGACAGGGGGCCGGTCAGCCCCAGCATTTT. Translated, it gives CATSDPRQGAGQPQHF.

The chain carries TRBV2 and TRBJ2-6; D gene uncertain. Germline V gene lookup returns CDR1 SNHLY and CDR2 FYNNEI. The V end was cut by 4 bases, the J end by 1 base, with 11 bases between. The CDR3 covers 16 residues. The CDR3 here is CASSGRHPSGANVLTF. Written as DNA, the CDR3 is TGTGCCAGCAGTGGTAGACATCCGTCTGGGGCCAACGTCCTGACTTTC.

The J gene is TRBJ1-6, the V gene TRBV7-9; D is unresolved. Germline values: CDR1 SEHNR, CDR2 FQNEAQ (reference sequence). The CDR3 has 15 amino acids. V was pared by 5 bases and J by 5 bases, with 13 bases between. Here the CDR3 reads CASSPKAGNNSPLHF. CDR3 bases: TGTGCCAGCAGCCCAAAGGCGGGGAATAATTCACCCCTCCACTTT. Supplemented by reference TRBV7-9 and TRBJ1-6, the full variable domain reads DTGVSQNPRHKITKRGQNVTFRCDPISEHNRLYWYRQTLGQGPEFLTYFQNEAQLEKSRLLSDRFSAERPKGSFSTLEIQRTEQGDSAMYLCASSPKAGNNSPLHFGNGTRLTVT.

This clone was picked up a small number of times. The chain recombines TRBV6-6 with TRBJ1-3; 9 bases align to TRBD1. This CDR3 is built from 15 residues. Germline V gene lookup returns CDR1 MNHNY and CDR2 SVGAGI (reference sequence). Losses at the gene ends were 6 bases for V and 4 bases for J; bases not matched to a gene: 7. The CDR3 sequence is CASSLQGASGNTIYF. In DNA form, the CDR3 reads TGTGCCAGCAGCTTACAGGGGGCATCAGGAAACACCATATATTTT.

Turning to this clone: Other DNA sequences of this sample code for an identical CDR3. The rearrangement joins TRBV9 to TRBJ2-1; TRBD2 is a possible D gene (5 bases). The CDR3 is made up of 14 amino acids. Trimming took off 0 bases at V and 9 bases at J, with 13 bases between the two ends. Germline CDR1 SGDLS, CDR2 YYNGEE. This CDR3 is CASSVGSSASEQFF. The DNA of the CDR3 is TGTGCCAGCAGCGTAGGTAGTAGCGCGAGTGAGCAGTTCTTC.

The rearrangement uses TRBV29-1 and TRBJ2-1; TRBD2 is a possible D gene (5 bases). This CDR3 is built from 12 residues. Trimming removed 3 bases at V and 9 bases at J, with 12 bases between. Germline V gene sequence: CDR1 SQVTM, CDR2 ANQGSEA. The CDR3 is CSVDPSPTEQFF. The CDR3, as DNA: TGCAGCGTTGATCCTAGCCCTACTGAGCAGTTCTTC.

J is TRBJ2-1 and V is TRBV6-1; TRBD1 agrees at 8 bases. With 0 bases clipped from V and 5 bases from J, the junction kept 9 bases outside the gene matches. The germline V gene has CDR1 MNHNS and CDR2 SASEGT. The CDR3 is 17 residues long. The CDR3 DNA is TGTGCCAGCAGTGAAGCGCGGGGACAGGCTTTAAACAATGAGCAGTTCTTC. Encoded protein: CASSEARGQALNNEQFF.

The rearrangement joins TRBV6-5 to TRBJ2-5; the match to TRBD1 covers 11 bases. From germline, CDR1 is MNHEY and CDR2 SVGAGI. The CDR3 loop spans 15 amino acids. The junction had 5 bases not matched to a gene; V was cut back by 4 bases and J by 4 bases. The CDR3 bases are TGTGCCAGCAGTTTGGGACAGGGGGTGGGAGAGACCCAGTACTTC. Its protein is CASSLGQGVGETQYF.

This clone has just one count. The chain couples TRBV27 to TRBJ2-1, with D perhaps TRBD1 (5 bases). This CDR3 spans 12 amino acids. The germline gives CDR1 MNHEY, CDR2 SMNVEV (reference sequence). V was trimmed by 7 bases and J by 5 bases, leaving 9 bases between them. CDR3 loop: CASTPGNNEQFF. The CDR3 nucleotides are TGTGCCAGCACACCAGGGAACAATGAGCAGTTCTTC.

The chain links TRBV6-6 to TRBJ2-7; a weak D match, TRBD1 (6 bases). This CDR3 contains 13 residues. Germline V lookup: CDR1 MNHNY, CDR2 SVGAGI (reference sequence). Trimming removed 7 bases at V and 7 bases at J, with 17 bases between. This chain's CDR3 is CASIQQGKGEQYF. The CDR3 DNA sequence: TGTGCCAGCATCCAACAGGGAAAGGGGGAGCAGTACTTC.

This chain uses TRBV18 with TRBJ1-1; 11 bases match TRBD1. CDR3 length: 15 amino acids. The germline V gene has CDR1 KGHSH and CDR2 LQKENI. V lost 0 bases to trimming and J lost 7 bases; unmatched junction nucleotides: 4. CDR3 nucleotide sequence: TGTGCCAGCTCACCACCCGGGACAGGGGGACTTGAAGCTTTCTTT. Protein product: CASSPPGTGGLEAFF.

V is TRBV6-2 or TRBV6-3 and J is TRBJ1-5; 8 bases match TRBD1. The CDR3 totals 14 residues. Germline V gene data show CDR1 as MNHEY and CDR2 as SVGEGT. V gave up 5 bases and J gave up 7 bases; unmatched junction bases: 7. The CDR3 nucleotides are TGTGCCAGCAGTCCAGGACAGGGAATCCAGCCCCAGCATTTT. Its translation: CASSPGQGIQPQHF.

The chain couples TRBV5-1 to TRBJ2-3; TRBD2 aligns across 9 bases. Germline trimming cut 7 bases from V and 5 bases from J; bases unmatched to any gene: 11. There are 15 residues in the CDR3. Germline V gene data show CDR1 as SGHRS and CDR2 as YFSETQ. CDR3 sequence: CASGDSGSKVDTQYF. The CDR3 DNA reads TGCGCCAGCGGGGATAGCGGGAGCAAAGTAGATACGCAGTATTTT.

CDR3 protein: CASSQDSPQGAVGNQPQHF. CDR3 DNA sequence: TGCGCCAGCAGCCAAGATTCCCCCCAGGGGGCTGTTGGCAATCAGCCCCAGCATTTT. The chain links TRBV4-3 to TRBJ1-5; 8 nucleotides agree with TRBD1. Losses at the gene ends were 0 bases for V and 2 bases for J; bases not matched to a gene: 12. The CDR3 contains 19 residues. Germline V CDR1 and CDR2: LGHNA, YSLEER.

The chain joins TRBV27 to TRBJ2-6, with D tentatively TRBD2 (5 bases). CDR3 length: 14 amino acids. With 3 bases removed from V and 2 bases from J, the gap between germline ends came to 5 bases. The germline gives CDR1 MNHEY, CDR2 SMNVEV (reference sequence). The CDR3 region has the DNA TGTGCCAGCAGTTTTAGCGCTGGGGCCAACGTCCTGACTTTC. It encodes CASSFSAGANVLTF.

This rearrangement joins TRBV5-1 to TRBJ2-1; 12 nucleotides match TRBD2. The CDR3 is 16 amino acids. Germline V gene data show CDR1 as SGHRS and CDR2 as YFSETQ. Losses at the gene ends were 2 bases for V and 6 bases for J; bases not matched to a gene: 6. CDR3 region: CASSFPSGRASNEQFF. As DNA, the CDR3 is TGCGCCAGCAGCTTTCCTAGCGGGAGGGCCTCCAATGAGCAGTTCTTC.

The rearrangement links TRBV5-1 to TRBJ2-1; D uncertain. The CDR3 is 13 residues long. Trimming removed 6 bases from V and 0 bases from J, with 7 bases in between. Germline V lookup: CDR1 SGHRS, CDR2 YFSETQ. CDR3 region: CASTRSSYNEQFF. The CDR3 DNA sequence: TGCGCCAGCACCCGGAGCTCCTACAATGAGCAGTTCTTC.

The chain is built from TRBV2 and TRBJ2-5, with 9 bases lining up with TRBD1. The germline V gene has CDR1 SNHLY and CDR2 FYNNEI. After removal of 4 bases from V and 3 bases from J, the junction contained 6 bases not matched to a gene. This CDR3 has 15 residues. CDR3 region: CASSGDRADEETQYF. For the CDR3, the DNA is TGTGCCAGCAGTGGGGACAGGGCCGACGAAGAGACCCAGTACTTC.